The 29 T cell receptor beta chains reported below all come from one sample, sequenced in a study of T-cell memory formation after mild COVID-19. TCRdb independently ran MiXCR on the 5' RACE reads; one entry per CDR3 protein. This table holds around 300,000 distinct CDR3 sequences, roughly 18% found once. Material: PBMCs or a T cell subset sorted from them (not recorded which). These receptors all stem from a man aged 18 to 30 who had mild COVID-19 (a few samples of this study predate the infection). Cell type and time point are not known.

The rearrangement links TRBV5-1 to TRBJ2-2; D is undetermined. V dropped 0 bases and J dropped 3 bases, with 6 bases sitting between them. Germline loops: CDR1 SGHRS, CDR2 YFSETQ. The length of the CDR3 is 14 residues. The CDR3 sequence: CASSLDWDTGELFF. The CDR3 nucleotides are TGCGCCAGCAGCTTGGATTGGGACACCGGGGAGCTGTTTTTT.

This clonotype showed up just once. The rearrangement links TRBV20-1 to TRBJ2-7; D tentatively reads TRBD1 or TRBD2 (5 bases each). CDR3 length: 13 residues. CDR1 is DFQATT and CDR2 is SNEGSKA in the germline V gene (reference sequence). V was pared by 0 bases and J by 8 bases, with 14 bases between. CDR3 sequence reads: CSARDGTTLKQYV. The DNA of the CDR3 is TGCAGTGCTAGAGACGGGACCACGTTGAAGCAGTACGTC.

This clonotype was seen a handful of times. For the CDR3, the DNA is TGTGCCACCAGCAGGGAGACGGGTTCCTACGAGCAGTACTTC. Amino acid sequence: CATSRETGSYEQYF. The genes are TRBV15 and TRBJ2-7; D ambiguous. The CDR3 runs to 14 residues. Between the trimmed V and J ends, which lost 3 bases and 1 base, there was a span of 10 bases. Germline values: CDR1 LNHNV, CDR2 YYDKDF (reference sequence).

This chain joins TRBV4-3 and TRBJ2-5; the D call may be TRBD1 or TRBD2 (5 bases each). The CDR3 covers 14 residues. The germline V gene encodes CDR1 LGHNA and CDR2 YSLEER. V was cut by 4 bases and J by 6 bases, with 15 bases left in between. CDR3 in amino acids: CASSPEGSRKTQYF. CDR3 sequence (DNA): TGCGCCAGCAGCCCTGAGGGGAGCCGGAAGACCCAGTACTTC.

This clonotype was counted only a few times. The genes are TRBV4-3 and TRBJ2-3; no clear D. This CDR3 is built from 17 residues. CDR1 and CDR2 from the germline V gene are LGHNA and YSLEER. Deletions cut 0 bases from V and 2 bases from J, with 15 bases between. The CDR3 DNA reads TGCGCCAGCAGCCAAGATGAACGCCCGGAGAACACAGATACGCAGTATTTT. Protein product: CASSQDERPENTDTQYF.

This clonotype was seen only a few times. The rearrangement uses TRBV6-5 and TRBJ1-4; the D gene is possibly TRBD1 (5 bases). The length of the CDR3 is 13 residues. The V end was cut by 10 bases, the J end by 7 bases, with 16 bases between. Germline V CDR1 and CDR2: MNHEY, SVGAGI. The CDR3 region is CATAPTASEKLFF. CDR3 DNA: TGTGCCACCGCCCCGACAGCGAGTGAAAAACTGTTTTTT.

J is TRBJ2-3 and V is TRBV9; a possible D gene is TRBD2 (5 bases). CDR3 length: 12 residues. V lost 4 bases and J 10 bases, leaving 13 bases between the germline ends. Looked up from germline, CDR1 is SGDLS and CDR2 is YYNGEE. Written as DNA, the CDR3 is TGTGCCAGCAGCCCCCAGCGGACCGCGCAGTATTTT. It translates to CASSPQRTAQYF.

The genes are TRBV5-1 and TRBJ2-2; TRBD2 agrees at 8 bases. The germline CDR1 and CDR2 sequences are SGHRS and YFSETQ. The CDR3 spans 17 residues. V trimming: 5 bases; J trimming: 0 bases; junction bases outside the gene matches: 9. The CDR3 is CASSLPLGGANTGELFF. The CDR3 DNA sequence: TGCGCCAGCAGTTTGCCCCTCGGGGGGGCGAACACCGGGGAGCTGTTTTTT.

J is TRBJ2-7 and V is TRBV7-3; D gene uncertain. V was shortened by 2 bases and J by 4 bases, with 12 bases between the two germline ends. Looked up from germline, CDR1 is SGHTA and CDR2 is FQGTGA. This CDR3 comprises 14 residues. The CDR3 DNA reads as TGTGCCAGCAGCTTATATAGCATGTCTTACGAGCAGTACTTC. Translating it yields CASSLYSMSYEQYF. Together with reference TRBV7-3 and TRBJ2-7, the CDR3 gives the full variable domain: GAGVSQTPSNKVTEKGKYVELRCDPISGHTALYWYRQSLGQGPEFLIYFQGTGAADDSGLPNDRFFAVRPEGSVSTLKIQRTERGDSAVYLCASSLYSMSYEQYFGPGTRLTVT.

The genes are TRBV6-5 and TRBJ1-2; D perhaps matches TRBD1 (6 bases). Trimming removed 0 bases at V and 7 bases at J, with 15 bases between. The CDR3 is made up of 15 amino acids. CDR1 is MNHEY, CDR2 SVGAGI, per germline. This CDR3 reads CASSYSDRGGRGYTF. In nucleotides, the CDR3 is TGTGCCAGCAGTTACTCCGACCGGGGGGGCCGTGGCTACACCTTC.

This clonotype has just a few counts. The chain links TRBV18 to TRBJ2-2; 7 bases align to TRBD2. CDR1 KGHSH and CDR2 LQKENI come from the germline V gene. The trim removed 1 base at V and 4 bases at J, leaving 6 bases unmatched. CDR3 size: 16 residues. The chain's CDR3 is CASSPRYRGGTGELFF. CDR3 nucleotides: TGTGCCAGCTCACCACGATATCGCGGGGGCACCGGGGAGCTGTTTTTT.

CDR3 in DNA: TGCAGCGTCGGGGACAGGGGGAGGTATGGCTACACCTTC. Its translation is CSVGDRGRYGYTF. The chain joins TRBV29-1 to TRBJ1-2; 11 bases align to TRBD1. CDR3 length equals 13 residues. Germline values: CDR1 SQVTM, CDR2 ANQGSEA. With V trimmed by 6 bases and J by 5 bases, 5 bases remained unmatched.

V gene TRBV15 combines with J gene TRBJ2-7, with 10 bases identical to TRBD1. Germline loops: CDR1 LNHNV, CDR2 YYDKDF (reference sequence). This CDR3 is built from 15 residues. V trimming: 3 bases; J trimming: 4 bases; junction bases outside the gene matches: 6. The CDR3 region is CATSSPGQGIYEQYF. DNA of the CDR3: TGTGCCACCAGCAGCCCGGGACAGGGGATTTACGAGCAGTACTTC. The full variable domain, with the rest looked up from reference TRBV15 and TRBJ2-7, is DAMVIQNPRYQVTQFGKPVTLSCSQTLNHNVMYWYQQKSSQAPKLLFHYYDKDFNNEADTPDNFQSRRPNTSFCFLDIRSPGLGDTAMYLCATSSPGQGIYEQYFGPGTRLTVT.

The V gene is TRBV7-3, the J gene TRBJ1-1; the D is unclear. Germline V gene sequence: CDR1 SGHTA, CDR2 FQGTGA. CDR3 length: 13 residues. V dropped 5 bases and J dropped 4 bases, with 11 bases sitting between them. CDR3 nucleotide sequence: TGTGCCAGCAGCACCGAGGGTTTCACTGAAGCTTTCTTT. It is translated as CASSTEGFTEAFF.

This clonotype appeared a few times. The chain is built from TRBV6-6 and TRBJ1-4; weak D call: TRBD1 (5 bases). Trimming took off 6 bases at V and 6 bases at J, with 14 bases between the two ends. CDR1 is MNHNY and CDR2 is SVGAGI in the germline V gene (reference sequence). This CDR3 spans 14 amino acids. This CDR3 reads CASRQIGTDEKLFF. The DNA for the CDR3 is TGTGCCAGCAGACAGATCGGGACGGATGAAAAACTGTTTTTT.

This clonotype was detected many times. The rearrangement uses TRBV20-1 and TRBJ2-7; D possibly corresponds to TRBD1 (6 bases). The CDR3 sequence is 15 residues long. Germline CDR1 DFQATT, CDR2 SNEGSKA (reference sequence). V was cut by 0 bases and J by 2 bases, with 14 bases left in between. CDR3 in amino acids: CSARDRQGSPYEQYF. The CDR3, as DNA: TGCAGTGCTAGAGATCGGCAGGGGTCCCCCTACGAGCAGTACTTC.

There are many counts of this clonotype. The chain carries TRBV23-1 and TRBJ2-3; D might be TRBD1 (6 bases). TRBV23-1 is sorted into the ORF group, with uncertain function. The CDR3 is 14 amino acids. Trimming pared 7 bases from V and 0 bases from J, leaving 11 bases between. DNA of the CDR3: TGCGCCAGCATTACAGGGTCGAGCACAGATACGCAGTATTTT. Its translation is CASITGSSTDTQYF.

The V call is TRBV5-6, the J call TRBJ2-7; 11 bases fit TRBD1. V trimming: 4 bases; J trimming: 0 bases; junction bases outside the gene matches: 3. Germline values: CDR1 SGHDT, CDR2 YYEEEE. This CDR3 comprises 15 residues. CDR3 amino acids: CASSPDRGLSYEQYF. For the CDR3, the DNA is TGTGCCAGCAGCCCGGACAGGGGGCTCTCCTACGAGCAGTACTTC.

The genes are TRBV5-1 and TRBJ1-4; no clear D gene. The germline V gene encodes CDR1 SGHRS and CDR2 YFSETQ. V lost 4 bases, J lost 5 bases, and 9 bases lay in between. The CDR3 sequence is 13 residues long. This CDR3 is CASSHPGNEKLFF. The DNA for the CDR3 is TGCGCCAGCAGCCACCCGGGAAATGAAAAACTGTTTTTT.

A few counts support this clonotype. The chain uses TRBV6-5 and TRBJ2-3; D is undetermined. The V gene's germline CDR1 is MNHEY and CDR2 SVGAGI. Deletions cut 7 bases from V and 5 bases from J, with 4 bases between. The CDR3 totals 10 residues. The CDR3 protein is CASKGDTQYF. The CDR3 DNA reads TGTGCCAGCAAAGGAGATACGCAGTATTTT.

This clonotype was detected only a few times. The chain carries TRBV6-6 and TRBJ2-7; D remains unclear. V gave up 6 bases and J gave up 2 bases, with 14 bases separating them. Germline V gene lookup returns CDR1 MNHNY and CDR2 SVGAGI (reference sequence). CDR3 length: 14 residues. CDR3 DNA: TGTGCCAGCAGACGAGAAGCAGAGGCCTACGAGCAGTACTTC. As protein: CASRREAEAYEQYF.

This sequence joins TRBV12-5 and TRBJ2-7; tentative D call: TRBD1 (6 bases). CDR3 size: 17 residues. Germline CDR1 reads LGHNT; CDR2 reads FRNRAP. CDR3 region: CAIGSPAGGQLNPEQYV. As DNA, the CDR3 is TGTGCTATTGGTTCTCCAGCCGGTGGACAGCTTAACCCCGAGCAGTACGTC.

This clonotype appeared a few times. Here the CDR3 reads CASSPPAGIYGYTF. The CDR3 DNA is TGCGCCAGCAGCCCCCCCGCGGGAATCTATGGCTACACCTTC. The chain links TRBV4-1 to TRBJ1-2; D is unresolved. Per germline, CDR1 MGHRA and CDR2 YSYEKL. Trimming stripped 4 bases from V and 4 bases from J, with 13 bases between. This CDR3 is 14 amino acids long.

This rearrangement joins TRBV24-1 to TRBJ2-3; perhaps TRBD2 as D (7 bases). Germline CDR1 reads KGHDR; CDR2 reads SFDVKD. This CDR3 region has 17 residues. With 2 bases removed from V and 0 bases from J, the gap between germline ends came to 14 bases. CDR3 amino acids: CATSDSGGGGSTDTQYF. The CDR3 DNA is TGTGCCACCAGTGATTCCGGAGGGGGGGGAAGCACAGATACGCAGTATTTT.

This clonotype appeared a few times. The J gene is TRBJ2-1, the V gene TRBV24-1; 10 bases line up with TRBD1. J lost 6 bases, V lost 5 bases, and 18 bases had no gene match. Germline V gene data show CDR1 as KGHDR and CDR2 as SFDVKD. CDR3 length equals 19 residues. In nucleotides, the CDR3 is TGTGCCACCAGTGGACAAGCTCGACAGGGGGCGTATGTGGTCAATGAGCAGTTCTTC. Its translation: CATSGQARQGAYVVNEQFF.

There are a few counts of this clonotype. The chain is built from TRBV5-1 and TRBJ2-3, with 9 bases aligning to TRBD2. Germline CDR1 reads SGHRS; CDR2 reads YFSETQ. The CDR3 length is 15 residues. V lost 0 bases, J lost 6 bases, and 5 bases stayed unmatched. The CDR3 here is CASSLARGGMDTQYF. Written as DNA, the CDR3 is TGCGCCAGCAGCTTGGCGCGGGGGGGCATGGATACGCAGTATTTT.

This clonotype was recorded a few times. The chain has TRBV21-1 and TRBJ2-7; TRBD2, the table's D call, was not compared with the DNA. TRBV21-1 is annotated as a pseudogene. The CDR3 is 14 residues long. The DNA for the CDR3 is TGTGCCAGCAGCATTCGTCGTGAAGCGGGGGAGCAGTACTTC. This encodes CASSIRREAGEQYF.

This clonotype has more than one count but fewer than ten. This chain links TRBV28 with TRBJ2-7, with D hard to call. CDR1 MDHEN and CDR2 SYDVKM come from the germline V gene. The CDR3 is 12 amino acids. V lost 4 bases and J 6 bases, leaving 10 bases between the germline ends. The CDR3 sequence: CASSSLPGEQYF. In DNA, the CDR3 is TGTGCCAGCAGTTCCCTACCGGGCGAGCAGTACTTC.

This clonotype has just a few counts. J is TRBJ1-1 and V is TRBV28; 7 positions agree with TRBD1. In germline, CDR1 is MDHEN, CDR2 SYDVKM. Trimming removed 7 bases from V and 4 bases from J; junction bases left unmatched: 3. The CDR3 consists of 12 residues. DNA of the CDR3: TGTGCCAGCATTCAGGGGGGCACTGAAGCTTTCTTT. It translates to CASIQGGTEAFF.